These 9 T cell receptor beta chains came from one sample sequenced in a study of CD8+CD57+ T cells in acquired aplastic anemia. TCR beta VDJ and CDR3 profiling used genomic DNA as template. TCRdb reprocessed the reads with MiXCR, giving one entry per CDR3 protein. The sample contains a few hundred thousand distinct CDR3 sequences, under 80% of which appear only once. The specimen was sorted CD4+, CD8+, or CD8+CD57+ T cells (not recorded which) from PBMCs. These receptors were taken from a human donor in good health, serving as a control.

The rearrangement links TRBV18 to TRBJ1-2; 7 bases agree with TRBD1. This CDR3 has 15 residues. The trim removed 3 bases at V and 1 base at J, leaving 5 bases unmatched. Germline CDR1 KGHSH, CDR2 LQKENI. The CDR3 sequence: CASSPSGGDNYGYTF. As DNA, the CDR3 is TGTGCCAGCTCACCTTCAGGGGGGGATAACTATGGCTACACCTTC.

This chain uses TRBV11-2 with TRBJ2-6; D not resolved. Trimming took off 4 bases at V and 2 bases at J, with 12 bases between the two ends. This CDR3 is built from 16 residues. The germline gives CDR1 SGHAT, CDR2 FQNNGV. For the CDR3, the DNA is TGTGCCAGCAGCTCCCACACCTCCGCTGGGGCCAACGTCCTGACTTTC. Its protein is CASSSHTSAGANVLTF.

This clonotype showed up many times. The chain carries TRBV20-1 and TRBJ2-5; D gene uncertain. V was shortened by 5 bases and J by 5 bases, with 12 bases between the two germline ends. Per germline, CDR1 DFQATT and CDR2 SNEGSKA (reference sequence). The CDR3 loop spans 12 amino acids. The CDR3 nucleotides are TGCAGTGCTTCCGGCCCTTTTGAGACCCAGTACTTC. The encoded protein is CSASGPFETQYF.

Concerning this clonotype itself: One end of the junction fails to match germline, which may point to a read error. The chain is built from TRBV19 and TRBJ2-7, with D possibly being TRBD2 (6 bases). The CDR3 has 13 amino acids. Germline V CDR1 and CDR2: LNHDA, SQIVND (reference sequence). DNA for the CDR3: TGTGCCAGCAGTAAAACTGGAGGGGCCGAGCAGTACTTC. This translates into CASSKTGGAEQYF.

This clonotype was found once. CDR3: CASETGGNQPQHF. The DNA for the CDR3 is TGTGCTAGTGAGACAGGGGGCAATCAGCCCCAGCATTTT. The genes are TRBV12-5 and TRBJ1-5, with 8 nucleotides matching TRBD1. V gave up 7 bases and J gave up 2 bases; unmatched junction bases: 1. The germline gives CDR1 LGHNT, CDR2 FRNRAP. The CDR3 loop spans 13 amino acids.

Points on this clonotype: The CDR3 does not close with the conserved phenylalanine or tryptophan, likely indicating a read error. Because the CDR3's place on the DNA is in doubt, the DNA is left out and the CDR3 is given as listed by TCRdb. The chain links TRBV5-6 to TRBJ2-2; the table's TRBD2 call for D was not verified on the DNA. 16 amino acids form the CDR3, both terminal residues included. The germline V gene has CDR1 SGHDT and CDR2 YYEEEE. This chain's CDR3 is CASSVGSGDEHRGAVV.

This clonotype was observed a few times. The chain uses TRBV6-2 or TRBV6-3 and TRBJ1-1, with TRBD1 matching over 7 bases. CDR3 length: 14 residues. V gave up 5 bases and J gave up 4 bases; unmatched junction bases: 7. The germline gives CDR1 MNHEY, CDR2 SVGEGT. The CDR3, as DNA: TGTGCCAGCAGTGGACAGGCGTCGAGCACTGAAGCTTTCTTT. This codes for CASSGQASSTEAFF.

A few counts support this clonotype. The rearrangement uses TRBV7-2 and TRBJ2-2; maybe TRBD1 (6 bases). Germline values: CDR1 SGHTA, CDR2 FQGNSA. The CDR3 extends over 14 amino acids. V gave up 4 bases and J gave up 1 base, with 7 bases separating them. The CDR3 protein is CASSWGQNTGELFF. The CDR3 nucleotides are TGTGCCAGCAGCTGGGGACAGAACACCGGGGAGCTGTTTTTT.

Turning to this clonotype: One end of the junction is discordant with germline, which a read error may explain. The rearrangement links TRBV7-8 to TRBJ1-4; D uncertain. The CDR3 totals 14 residues. Germline lookup yields CDR1 SGHVS and CDR2 FQNEAQ. The DNA of the CDR3 is TGTGCCAGCAGCTTAGGCATAAACCCACAGCACCAGCTTTTT. Its protein product is CASSLGINPQHQLF.